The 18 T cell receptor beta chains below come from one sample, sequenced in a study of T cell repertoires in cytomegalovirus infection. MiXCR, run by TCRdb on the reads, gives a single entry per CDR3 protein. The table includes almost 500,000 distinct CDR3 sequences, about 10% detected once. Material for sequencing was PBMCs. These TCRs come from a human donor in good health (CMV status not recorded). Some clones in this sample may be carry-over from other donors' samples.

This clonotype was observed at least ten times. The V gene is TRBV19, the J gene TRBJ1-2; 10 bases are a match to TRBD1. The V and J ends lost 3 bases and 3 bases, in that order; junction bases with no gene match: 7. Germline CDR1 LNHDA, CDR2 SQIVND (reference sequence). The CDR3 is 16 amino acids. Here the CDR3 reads CASSIFSGTGDYGYTF. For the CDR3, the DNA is TGTGCCAGTAGTATTTTTTCCGGGACAGGGGACTATGGCTACACCTTC.

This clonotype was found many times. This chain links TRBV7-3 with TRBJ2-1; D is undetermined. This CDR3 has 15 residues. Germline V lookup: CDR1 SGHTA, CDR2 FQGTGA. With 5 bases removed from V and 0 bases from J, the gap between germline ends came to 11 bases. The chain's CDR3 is CASSLEANSYNEQFF. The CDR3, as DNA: TGTGCCAGCAGCCTAGAGGCTAACTCCTACAATGAGCAGTTCTTC.

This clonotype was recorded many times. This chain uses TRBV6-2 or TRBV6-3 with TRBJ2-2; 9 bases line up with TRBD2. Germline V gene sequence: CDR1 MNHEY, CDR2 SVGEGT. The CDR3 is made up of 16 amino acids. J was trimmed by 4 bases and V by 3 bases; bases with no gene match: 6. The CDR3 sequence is CASSYAAGGVTGELFF. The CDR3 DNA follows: TGTGCCAGCAGTTATGCGGCGGGAGGGGTCACCGGGGAGCTGTTTTTT.

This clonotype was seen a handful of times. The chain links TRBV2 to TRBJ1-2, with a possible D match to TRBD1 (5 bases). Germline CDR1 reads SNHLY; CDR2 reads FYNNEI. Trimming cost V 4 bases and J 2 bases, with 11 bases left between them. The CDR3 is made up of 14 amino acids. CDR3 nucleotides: TGTGCCAGCAGTGCCCAAGGGGTCAACTATGGCTACACCTTC. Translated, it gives CASSAQGVNYGYTF.

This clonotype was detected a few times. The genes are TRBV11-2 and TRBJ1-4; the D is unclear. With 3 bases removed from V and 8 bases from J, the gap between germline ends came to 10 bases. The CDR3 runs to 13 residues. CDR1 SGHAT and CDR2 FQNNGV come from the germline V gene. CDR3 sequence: CASSFGEKEKLFF. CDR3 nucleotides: TGTGCCAGCAGCTTCGGGGAGAAGGAAAAACTGTTTTTT.

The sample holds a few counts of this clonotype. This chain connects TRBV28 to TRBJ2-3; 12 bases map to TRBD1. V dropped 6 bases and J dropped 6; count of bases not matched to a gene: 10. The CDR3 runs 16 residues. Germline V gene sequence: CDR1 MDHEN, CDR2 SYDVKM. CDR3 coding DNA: TGTGCCAGCAGCAGCTCGGGACAGGGGGCGGTGGATACGCAGTATTTT. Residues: CASSSSGQGAVDTQYF.

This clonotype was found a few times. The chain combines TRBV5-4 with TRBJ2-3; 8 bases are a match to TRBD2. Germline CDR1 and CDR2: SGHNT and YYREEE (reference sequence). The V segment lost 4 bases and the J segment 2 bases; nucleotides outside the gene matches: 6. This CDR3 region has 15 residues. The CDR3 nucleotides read TGTGCCAGCAGCGCGATAGCGGGGTACACAGATACGCAGTATTTT. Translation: CASSAIAGYTDTQYF.

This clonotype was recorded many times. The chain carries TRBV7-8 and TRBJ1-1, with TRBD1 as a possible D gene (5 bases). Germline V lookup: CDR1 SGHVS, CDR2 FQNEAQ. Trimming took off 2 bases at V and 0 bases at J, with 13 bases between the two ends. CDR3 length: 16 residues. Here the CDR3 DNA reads TGTGCCAGCAGCTTACCCGCCGGGGGGGTGAACACTGAAGCTTTCTTT. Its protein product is CASSLPAGGVNTEAFF. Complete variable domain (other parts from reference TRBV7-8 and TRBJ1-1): GAGVSQSPRYKVAKRGQDVALRCDPISGHVSLFWYQQALGQGPEFLTYFQNEAQLDKSGLPSDRFFAERPEGSVSTLKIQRTQQEDSAVYLCASSLPAGGVNTEAFFGQGTRLTVV.

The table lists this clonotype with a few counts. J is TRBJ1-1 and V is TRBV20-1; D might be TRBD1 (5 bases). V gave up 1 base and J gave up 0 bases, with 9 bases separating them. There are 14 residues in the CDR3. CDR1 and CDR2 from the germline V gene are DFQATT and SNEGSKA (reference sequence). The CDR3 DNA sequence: TGCAGTGCTAGAGTTGACAGTATGAACACTGAAGCTTTCTTT. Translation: CSARVDSMNTEAFF.

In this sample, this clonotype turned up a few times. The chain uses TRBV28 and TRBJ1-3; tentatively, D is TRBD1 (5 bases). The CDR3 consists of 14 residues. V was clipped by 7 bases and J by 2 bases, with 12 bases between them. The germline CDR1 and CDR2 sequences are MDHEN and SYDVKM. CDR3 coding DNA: TGTGCCAGCATCGGGGGGACTGCTGGAAACACCATATATTTT. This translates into CASIGGTAGNTIYF.

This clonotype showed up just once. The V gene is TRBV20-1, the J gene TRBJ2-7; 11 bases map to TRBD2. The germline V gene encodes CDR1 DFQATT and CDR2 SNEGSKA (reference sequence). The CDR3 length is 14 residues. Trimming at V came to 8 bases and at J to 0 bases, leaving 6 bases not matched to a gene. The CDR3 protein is CSTRTSGSSYEQYF. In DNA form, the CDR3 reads TGCAGTACCCGAACTAGCGGGAGCTCCTACGAGCAGTACTTC.

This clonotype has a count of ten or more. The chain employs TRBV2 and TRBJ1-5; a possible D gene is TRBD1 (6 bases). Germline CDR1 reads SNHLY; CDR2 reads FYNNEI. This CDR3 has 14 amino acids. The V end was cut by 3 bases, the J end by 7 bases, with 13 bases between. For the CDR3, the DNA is TGTGCCAGCAGTGACAGGGGTGTGGGCCAGCCCCAGCATTTT. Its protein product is CASSDRGVGQPQHF.

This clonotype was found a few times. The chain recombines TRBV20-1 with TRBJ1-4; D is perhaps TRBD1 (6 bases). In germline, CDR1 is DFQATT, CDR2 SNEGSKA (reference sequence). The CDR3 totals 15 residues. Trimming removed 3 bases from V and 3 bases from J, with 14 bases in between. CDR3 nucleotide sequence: TGCAGTGCTAGCCGACTACAGGGCCCTAATGAAAAACTGTTTTTT. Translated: CSASRLQGPNEKLFF.

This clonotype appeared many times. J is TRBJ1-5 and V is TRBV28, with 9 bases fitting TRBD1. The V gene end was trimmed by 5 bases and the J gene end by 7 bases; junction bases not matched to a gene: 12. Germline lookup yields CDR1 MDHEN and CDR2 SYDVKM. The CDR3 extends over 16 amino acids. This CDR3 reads CASSDLGQGIRQPQHF. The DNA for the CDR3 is TGTGCCAGCAGTGATTTGGGACAGGGTATAAGACAGCCCCAGCATTTT.

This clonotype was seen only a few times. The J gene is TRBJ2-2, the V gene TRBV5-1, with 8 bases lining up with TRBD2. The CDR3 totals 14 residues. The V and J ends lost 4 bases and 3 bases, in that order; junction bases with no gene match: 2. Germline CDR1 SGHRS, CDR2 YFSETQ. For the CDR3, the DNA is TGCGCCAGCAGCACGGGAGGGTACACCGGGGAGCTGTTTTTT. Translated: CASSTGGYTGELFF.

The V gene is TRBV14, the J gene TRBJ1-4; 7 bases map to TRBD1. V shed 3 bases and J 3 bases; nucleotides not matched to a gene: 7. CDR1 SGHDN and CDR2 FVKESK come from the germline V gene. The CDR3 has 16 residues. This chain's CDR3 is CASSQLAGQPNEKLFF. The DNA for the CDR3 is TGTGCCAGCAGCCAGCTTGCGGGACAGCCTAATGAAAAACTGTTTTTT.

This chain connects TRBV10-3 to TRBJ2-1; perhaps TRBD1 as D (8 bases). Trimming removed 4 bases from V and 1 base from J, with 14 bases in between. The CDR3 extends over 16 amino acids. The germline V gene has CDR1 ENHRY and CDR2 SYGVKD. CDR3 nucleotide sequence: TGTGCCATCAGTGGGGGGGGACAGGAGTCCTACAATGAGCAGTTCTTC. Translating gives CAISGGGQESYNEQFF.

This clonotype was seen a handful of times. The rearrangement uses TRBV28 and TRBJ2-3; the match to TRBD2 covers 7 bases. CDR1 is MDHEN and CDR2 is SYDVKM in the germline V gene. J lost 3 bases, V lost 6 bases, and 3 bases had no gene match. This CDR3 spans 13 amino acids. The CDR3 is CASRPAGTDTQYF. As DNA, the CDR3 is TGTGCCAGCAGGCCAGCGGGGACAGATACGCAGTATTTT.